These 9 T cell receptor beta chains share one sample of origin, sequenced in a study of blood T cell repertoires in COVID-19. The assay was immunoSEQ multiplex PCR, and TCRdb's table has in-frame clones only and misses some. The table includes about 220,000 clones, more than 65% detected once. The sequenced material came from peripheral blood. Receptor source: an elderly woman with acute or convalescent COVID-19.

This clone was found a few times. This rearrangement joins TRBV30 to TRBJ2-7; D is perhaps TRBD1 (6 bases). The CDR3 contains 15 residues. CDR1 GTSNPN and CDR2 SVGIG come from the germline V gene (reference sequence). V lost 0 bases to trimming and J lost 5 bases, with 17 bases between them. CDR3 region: CAWSVWRQGKDEQYF. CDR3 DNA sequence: TGTGCCTGGAGTGTATGGCGGCAGGGGAAGGACGAGCAGTACTTC.

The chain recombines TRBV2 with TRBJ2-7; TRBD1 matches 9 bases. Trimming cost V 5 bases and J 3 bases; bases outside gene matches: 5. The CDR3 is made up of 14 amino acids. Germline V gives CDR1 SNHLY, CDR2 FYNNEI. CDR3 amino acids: CASSTDRGNYEQYF. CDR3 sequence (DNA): TGTGCCAGCAGTACAGACAGGGGGAACTACGAGCAGTACTTC.

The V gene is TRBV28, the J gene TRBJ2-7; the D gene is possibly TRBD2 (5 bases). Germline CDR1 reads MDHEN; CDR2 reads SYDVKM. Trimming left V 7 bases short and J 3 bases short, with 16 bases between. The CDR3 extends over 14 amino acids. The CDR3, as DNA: TGTGCCAGCACTCCTGGGAGTTATCGCTACGAGCAGTACTTC. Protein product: CASTPGSYRYEQYF.

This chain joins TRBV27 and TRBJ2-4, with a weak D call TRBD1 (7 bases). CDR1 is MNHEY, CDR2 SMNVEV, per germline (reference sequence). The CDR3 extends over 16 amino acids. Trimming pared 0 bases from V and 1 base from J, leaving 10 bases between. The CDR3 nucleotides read TGTGCCAGCAGTTTATCTGGAGGGGGCGCCAAAAACATTCAGTACTTC. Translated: CASSLSGGGAKNIQYF.

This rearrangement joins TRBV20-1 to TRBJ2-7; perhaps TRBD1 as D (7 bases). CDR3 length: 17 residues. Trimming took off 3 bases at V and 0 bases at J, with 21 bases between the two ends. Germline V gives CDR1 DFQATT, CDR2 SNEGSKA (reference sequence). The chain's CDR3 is CSASGGDAGQISYEQYF. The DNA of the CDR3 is TGCAGTGCTAGTGGAGGGGATGCGGGACAGATCTCCTACGAGCAGTACTTC.

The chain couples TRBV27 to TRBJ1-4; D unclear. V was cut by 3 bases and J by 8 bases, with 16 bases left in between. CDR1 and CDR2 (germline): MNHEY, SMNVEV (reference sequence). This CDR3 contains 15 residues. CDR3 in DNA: TGTGCCAGCAGTTTTCGAAAGTGGAGTAACGAAAAACTGTTTTTT. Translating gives CASSFRKWSNEKLFF.

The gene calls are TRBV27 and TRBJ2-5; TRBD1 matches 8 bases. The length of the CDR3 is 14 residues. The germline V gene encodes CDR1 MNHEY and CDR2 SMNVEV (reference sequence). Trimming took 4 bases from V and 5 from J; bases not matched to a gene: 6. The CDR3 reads CASSWRTGRETQYF. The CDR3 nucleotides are TGTGCCAGCAGTTGGAGGACAGGGAGGGAGACCCAGTACTTC.

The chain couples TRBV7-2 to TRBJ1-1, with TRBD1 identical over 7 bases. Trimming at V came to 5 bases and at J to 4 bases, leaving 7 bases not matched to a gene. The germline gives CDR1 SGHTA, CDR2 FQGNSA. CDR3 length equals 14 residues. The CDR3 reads CASSARQGSTEAFF. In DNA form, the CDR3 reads TGTGCCAGCAGCGCCCGACAGGGATCCACTGAAGCTTTCTTT.

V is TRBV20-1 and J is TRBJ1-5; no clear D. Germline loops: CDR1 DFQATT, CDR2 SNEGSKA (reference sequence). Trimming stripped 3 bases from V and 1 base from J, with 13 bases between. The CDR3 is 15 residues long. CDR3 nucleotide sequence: TGCAGTGCTAGTTCCAGGTTCAGCAGCAATCAGCCCCAGCATTTT. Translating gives CSASSRFSSNQPQHF.